These T cell receptor beta chains were read from a single sample in a study of T-cell reconstitution after alpha-beta-depleted transplantation in children. Using its own MiXCR run on the PCR reads, TCRdb lists one record per CDR3 protein. The top ten clones hold around 30% of a sample with about a million distinct CDR3 sequences, roughly 29% of them seen once. Sequencing used PBMCs, mostly from graft donor cells, obtained 360 days after TCRalphabeta/CD19-depleted stem cell transplant. Source of these receptors: a boy under three years old who had a stem cell transplant for SCID, so the T cells may come from the graft donor. Both conserved end residues are part of each CDR3. Each record gives: V gene, J gene, CDR3 protein.

TRBV20-1	TRBJ2-7	CSARPPGGQRQYF
TRBV5-5	TRBJ2-3	CASGGSTDTQYF
TRBV4-3	TRBJ2-5	CASSQDGDRGPETQYF
TRBV6-4	TRBJ2-2	CASSVERLTGELFF
TRBV20-1	TRBJ2-1	CSAPPRGSYNEQFF
TRBV19	TRBJ1-2	CASSMAFWGPSNGYTF
TRBV3-1	TRBJ1-6	CASSRSRSSTSPLHF
TRBV12-3/TRBV12-4	TRBJ2-4	CASTLGGAVKNIQYF
TRBV11-2	TRBJ2-1	CASRFGTSGGESYNEQFF
TRBV6-5	TRBJ2-7	CASSSGGVWYEQYF
TRBV4-1	TRBJ2-3	CASSHTSSGGRGDTQYF
TRBV5-6	TRBJ2-7	CASSRQDKNSYEQYF
TRBV6-2/TRBV6-3	TRBJ2-1	CASRSQGYAPYNEQFF
TRBV7-2	TRBJ1-5	CASSLESSSNQPQHF
TRBV6-2/TRBV6-3	TRBJ2-7	CASSYSVTKGVHEQYF
TRBV5-1	TRBJ2-2	CASSLAGRGAGELFF
TRBV4-2	TRBJ2-3	CASSRGLATAQDTQYF
TRBV20-1	TRBJ1-3	CSARDPRANSGNTIYF
TRBV11-3	TRBJ2-5	CASSLGVVTPKETQYF
TRBV20-1	TRBJ2-7	CSARGALQYEQYF
TRBV2	TRBJ2-5	CASSEVRGEETQYF
TRBV27	TRBJ2-5	CASSLSTIGGAETQYF
TRBV20-1	TRBJ2-1	CSASAVGFHEQFF
TRBV5-1	TRBJ2-1	CASSLVAGVGEQFF
TRBV10-3	TRBJ2-7	CAIAGTSQGEQYF
TRBV12-3/TRBV12-4	TRBJ2-5	CASSWADQETQYF
TRBV6-2/TRBV6-3	TRBJ2-1	CASSYLRGASSYNEQFF
TRBV5-1	TRBJ2-7	CASRIWGASAEQYF
TRBV5-1	TRBJ2-1	CASSLRDGPYNEQFF
TRBV7-2	TRBJ1-2	CASSRGQGHYGYTF
TRBV12-3/TRBV12-4	TRBJ2-4	CASRDPGGRAKNIQYF
TRBV3-1	TRBJ2-7	CASSQGTVYEQYF
TRBV29-1	TRBJ2-5	CSVVAGGETQYF
TRBV5-1	TRBJ2-3	CASSPPLTGKGQYF
TRBV27	TRBJ1-3	CASSFGIGNTIYF
TRBV20-1	TRBJ2-7	CSVPLAIPYEQYF
TRBV4-2	TRBJ2-7	CASSQDKGQGAEQYF
TRBV12-3/TRBV12-4	TRBJ2-1	CALGQGARNEQFF
TRBV27	TRBJ2-3	CASSPYSSDRLTSTDTQYF
TRBV20-1	TRBJ2-7	CSARTLQSSYEQYF
TRBV5-1	TRBJ2-7	CASSPNPTGDEQYF
TRBV5-1	TRBJ2-7	CASSLDPGSRYEQYF
TRBV12-3/TRBV12-4	TRBJ1-2	CASSQMAGIQPGYTF
TRBV28	TRBJ2-3	CASSLGLAAITDTQYF
TRBV5-5	TRBJ2-2	CATYRDRGTGELFF
TRBV9	TRBJ1-1	CASSVTGNWNTEAFF
TRBV20-1	TRBJ2-7	CSARVSSGGQYEQYF
TRBV2	TRBJ2-1	CASSADGGGQFF